This T cell receptor (beta chain) comes out of a study of prognosis after radiotherapy for stage I lung cancer. The wider study: Tumor type comprised squamous cell carcinoma in 6 or 7 patients and adenocarcinoma in under 15. Overall study findings and caveats: Diminished Shannon entropy following stereotactic body radiation therapy characterized patients who developed distant metastases. The authors did not determine whether the expanded TCR clones were tumor-specific.

Trimming took 8 bases from V and 4 from J, leaving 9 bases between them. Germline lookup yields CDR1 MDHEN and CDR2 SYDVKM. The CDR3 extends over 12 amino acids. Of note for this clonotype: Its antigen is not identified.

The authors amplified TCR beta CDR3 from genomic DNA using two-round multiplex PCR. Primers (each specific to one TRBV or TRBJ gene) were used in first-round PCR. TCRdb reanalysed the multiplex PCR reads using MiXCR and keeps one entry per CDR3 protein. The sample includes around 20,000 distinct CDR3 sequences, approximately 45% of them seen just once. The clonotype was recovered from a donor of 50 years or more with non-small cell lung cancer. The starting material was PBMCs, obtained before or after stereotactic body radiation therapy (not recorded which). This chain uses TRBV28 with TRBJ1-5; TRBD1 is a possible D gene (6 bases). CDR3 loop: CASWGRNQPQHF. The CDR3 region has the DNA TGTGCCAGCTGGGGGCGGAATCAGCCCCAGCATTTT.